This T cell receptor beta chain was obtained from a study of CD8 T cells in Susac syndrome. V lost 3 bases, J lost 4 bases, and 17 bases stayed unmatched. CDR3 length equals 17 residues. Germline assignment: CDR1 GTSNPN and CDR2 SVGIG (reference sequence). With random hexamers, reverse transcription was performed on roughly 0.45 to 1 ug of RNA. In TCRdb, the immunoSEQ multiplex PCR reads were re-called with MiXCR into one record per CDR3 protein. The sample lists about 200,000 distinct CDR3 sequences, approximately 95% occurring once. The gene calls are TRBV30 and TRBJ1-2; the match to TRBD1 covers 7 bases. This receptor was obtained from a human donor with multiple sclerosis. Sequencing was carried out using CD4+ T cells from PBMCs. The CDR3 reads CAWRNPFTKQGPYGYTF. In nucleotides, the CDR3 is TGTGCCTGGAGGAACCCCTTTACCAAACAGGGGCCCTATGGCTACACCTTC.